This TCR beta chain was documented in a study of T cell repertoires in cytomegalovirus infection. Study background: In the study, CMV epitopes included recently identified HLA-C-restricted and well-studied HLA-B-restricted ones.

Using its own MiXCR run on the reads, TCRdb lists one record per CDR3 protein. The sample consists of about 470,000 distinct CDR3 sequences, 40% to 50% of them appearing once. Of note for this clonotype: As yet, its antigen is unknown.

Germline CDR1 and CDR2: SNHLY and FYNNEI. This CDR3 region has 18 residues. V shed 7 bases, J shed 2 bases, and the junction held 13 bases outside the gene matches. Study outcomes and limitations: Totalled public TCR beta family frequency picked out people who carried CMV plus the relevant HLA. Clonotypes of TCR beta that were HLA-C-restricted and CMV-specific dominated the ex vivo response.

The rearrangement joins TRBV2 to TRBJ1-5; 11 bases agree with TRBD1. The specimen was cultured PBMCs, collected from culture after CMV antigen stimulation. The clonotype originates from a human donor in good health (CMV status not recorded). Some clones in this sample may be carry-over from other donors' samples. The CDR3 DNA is TGTGCCAGCAAAGGAGTGTCGGGACAGGGGGATGGCAATCAGCCCCAGCATTTT. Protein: CASKGVSGQGDGNQPQHF.